These T cell receptor beta chains were read from a single sample in a study of long-term antiretroviral therapy in people with HIV. Clones were read by immunoSEQ multiplex PCR, and TCRdb kept only the in-frame ones, dropping some. The sample consists of about 28,000 clones, about four fifths of them appearing once. Specimen: unsorted PBMCs, collected 0.4 years after starting antiretroviral therapy. Receptors were obtained from a man younger than 35 with HIV. Both conserved end residues are part of each CDR3. A D gene is named only where the DNA matches it firmly. The size field is filled for only some rows; it gives once, few, many or a size class.

J gene	V gene	CDR3 length	D gene	clone size	CDR3 protein	CDR3 DNA
TRBJ2-3	TRBV9	17	TRBD2	.	CASSPRLAGEMADTQYF	TGTGCCAGCAGCCCCCGACTAGCGGGAGAGATGGCAGATACGCAGTATTTT
TRBJ2-7	TRBV5-6	14	TRBD1	few	CASSRGQGNYEQYF	TGTGCCAGCAGCCGCGGACAGGGGAACTACGAGCAGTACTTC
TRBJ2-1	TRBV29-1	14	.	.	CSVEGSRSGNEQFF	TGCAGCGTTGAAGGGTCCCGGTCCGGGAATGAGCAGTTCTTC
TRBJ1-1	TRBV9	13	.	.	CASSPRDRREAFF	TGTGCCAGCAGCCCCAGGGACCGCCGTGAAGCTTTCTTT
TRBJ1-2	TRBV6-5	15	.	.	CASSYNGGRADGYTF	TGTGCCAGCAGTTACAACGGCGGTCGAGCGGATGGCTACACCTTC
TRBJ2-7	TRBV7-9	15	.	.	CASSDGRAMGDEQYF	TGTGCCAGCAGCGACGGAAGGGCAATGGGGGACGAGCAGTACTTC
TRBJ2-1	TRBV5-4	15	.	.	CASSLRRLENNEQFF	TGTGCCAGCAGCTTGAGACGCCTCGAAAACAATGAGCAGTTCTTC
TRBJ2-7	TRBV5-1	15	.	.	CASSSAAPFSYEQYF	TGCGCCAGCAGCTCGGCAGCGCCCTTCTCCTACGAGCAGTACTTC
TRBJ2-5	TRBV27	15	.	once	CASSFAGSIPETQYF	TGTGCCAGCAGTTTTGCAGGGTCGATACCAGAGACCCAGTACTTC
TRBJ2-7	TRBV4-3	15	TRBD2	once	CASSRGSEGIYEQYF	TGCGCCAGCAGCCGCGGGAGCGAGGGAATCTACGAGCAGTACTTC
TRBJ2-7	TRBV6-1	14	.	.	CASSDGGIRYEQYF	TGTGCCAGCAGTGATGGGGGGATAAGGTACGAGCAGTACTTC
TRBJ2-7	TRBV14	14	TRBD1	.	CASSLGTGGYEQYF	TGTGCCAGCAGCCTTGGGACAGGGGGCTACGAGCAGTACTTC
TRBJ2-1	TRBV9	13	.	.	CASSVRDNNEQFF	TGTGCCAGCAGCGTAAGGGACAACAATGAGCAGTTCTTC
TRBJ2-2	TRBV7-9	15	TRBD2	.	CASSVSGTNTGELFF	TGTGCCAGCAGCGTTAGCGGGACGAACACCGGGGAGCTGTTTTTT
TRBJ2-7	TRBV27	12	TRBD2	.	CATGTSIYEQYF	TGTGCCACCGGGACTAGCATATACGAGCAGTACTTC
TRBJ1-2	TRBV15	19	TRBD1	.	CATSPARDRGIHGNYGYTF	TGTGCCACCAGCCCAGCCCGGGACAGGGGGATACATGGCAACTATGGCTACACCTTC
TRBJ1-5	TRBV5-4	13	.	.	CASSLGRGEPQHF	TGTGCCAGCAGCCTCGGGAGGGGGGAGCCCCAGCATTTT
TRBJ2-7	TRBV4-1	13	.	.	CASSRESGQFLYF	TGCGCCAGCAGCCGAGAAAGCGGACAGTTCCTGTACTTC
TRBJ1-4	TRBV28	14	.	.	CASSVAPTNEKLFF	TGTGCCAGCAGTGTGGCTCCAACTAATGAAAAACTGTTTTTT
TRBJ2-7	TRBV10-2	15	TRBD2	.	CASSETSGGAGEQYF	TGCGCCAGCAGCGAGACTAGCGGGGGGGCTGGGGAGCAGTACTTC
TRBJ2-6	TRBV7-2	20	TRBD1	.	CASSLAGENRGNSGANVLTF	TGTGCCAGCAGCTTAGCCGGGGAAAACAGGGGGAATTCGGGGGCCAACGTCCTGACTTTC
TRBJ1-2	TRBV7-9	16	TRBD1	.	CASSLARTGGVFGYTF	TGTGCCAGCAGCTTAGCGCGGACAGGGGGCGTCTTTGGCTACACCTTC
TRBJ2-2	TRBV27	12	.	.	CASSPYPGELFF	TGTGCCAGCAGTCCTTACCCCGGGGAGCTGTTTTTT
TRBJ2-7	TRBV7-9	15	.	.	CASSLVLGGLREQYF	TGTGCCAGCAGCTTAGTTTTGGGGGGCCTCCGCGAGCAGTACTTC
TRBJ2-1	TRBV5-1	14	.	few	CASSLETSYDEQFF	TGCGCCAGCAGCTTGGAAACTAGTTATGATGAGCAGTTCTTC
TRBJ1-1	TRBV7-9	15	.	.	CASSLAHGPNTEAFF	TGTGCCAGCAGCTTAGCCCATGGACCGAACACTGAAGCTTTCTTT
TRBJ1-1	TRBV9	16	.	.	CASSVVRYGGNTEAFF	TGTGCCAGCAGCGTAGTTCGGTACGGGGGTAACACTGAAGCTTTCTTT
TRBJ1-1	TRBV7-2	14	.	.	CASSFGNDQTEAFF	TGTGCCAGCAGCTTCGGGAACGACCAGACTGAAGCTTTCTTT
TRBJ1-2	TRBV9	17	TRBD1	.	CASSVFTGTGDNYGYTF	TGTGCCAGCAGCGTTTTCACCGGGACAGGGGACAACTATGGCTACACCTTC
TRBJ1-4	TRBV4-3	15	.	.	CASSPGRGAGEKLFF	TGCGCCAGCAGCCCGGGGCGGGGCGCGGGTGAAAAACTGTTTTTT
TRBJ1-1	TRBV9	16	.	.	CASSVEQGGINTEAFF	TGTGCCAGCAGCGTAGAACAGGGCGGAATTAACACTGAAGCTTTCTTT
TRBJ2-2	TRBV11-3	16	TRBD1	few	CASSSGGQGNTGELFF	TGTGCCAGCAGCTCAGGAGGACAGGGGAACACCGGGGAGCTGTTTTTT
TRBJ2-7	TRBV6-5	15	TRBD1	.	CASSYGQGLPYEQYF	TGTGCCAGCAGTTACGGACAGGGACTCCCCTACGAGCAGTACTTC
TRBJ2-7	TRBV29-1	13	.	once	CSVTLDRVYEQYF	TGCAGCGTGACCCTGGACAGAGTTTACGAGCAGTACTTC
TRBJ2-1	TRBV27	14	TRBD2	.	CASSPTSGIDEQFF	TGTGCCAGCAGCCCGACTAGCGGGATCGATGAGCAGTTCTTC
TRBJ2-7	TRBV9	14	TRBD1	.	CASSPLDRAYEQYF	TGTGCCAGCAGCCCCCTCGACAGGGCCTACGAGCAGTACTTC
TRBJ1-1	TRBV6-6	13	.	.	CASRGTGNTEAFF	TGTGCCAGCAGGGGGACCGGTAACACTGAAGCTTTCTTT
TRBJ1-5	TRBV5-6	12	.	.	CASSLTNQPQHF	TGTGCCAGCAGCTTGACGAATCAGCCCCAGCATTTT
TRBJ1-1	TRBV27	13	.	.	CASSLGRGTEAFF	TGTGCCAGCAGTTTGGGCAGGGGCACTGAAGCTTTCTTT
TRBJ1-2	TRBV13	14	TRBD1	.	CASSRDRTNYGYTF	TGTGCCAGCAGCCGGGACAGAACTAACTATGGCTACACCTTC
TRBJ2-7	TRBV18	13	TRBD1	.	CASSTDRGYEQYF	TGTGCCAGCTCAACCGACAGGGGCTACGAGCAGTACTTC
TRBJ1-1	TRBV6-1	17	.	.	CASSEFFTGREDTEAFF	TGTGCCAGCAGTGAATTTTTTACAGGGAGGGAAGACACTGAAGCTTTCTTT
TRBJ2-7	TRBV5-1	18	.	.	CASSLGPGSGRTSYEQYF	TGCGCCAGCAGCTTGGGCCCCGGTTCTGGCAGGACGAGCTACGAGCAGTACTTC
TRBJ2-1	TRBV11-2	17	TRBD1	.	CASSSLDRGLSYNEQFF	TGTGCCAGCAGCTCCTTGGACAGGGGGCTATCCTACAATGAGCAGTTCTTC
TRBJ2-1	TRBV19	17	.	.	CASSISSSGSSYNEQFF	TGTGCCAGTAGTATTTCATCTTCAGGAAGCTCCTACAATGAGCAGTTCTTC
TRBJ2-7	TRBV19	15	TRBD2	.	CASSPGTSGTYEQYF	TGTGCCAGTAGTCCCGGGACTAGCGGAACCTACGAGCAGTACTTC
TRBJ2-7	TRBV11-2	12	.	.	CASSLGGGEQYF	TGTGCCAGCAGCTTGGGAGGGGGCGAGCAGTACTTC
TRBJ2-3	TRBV11-2	15	TRBD2	.	CASSSGTRVTDTQYF	TGTGCCAGCAGCTCCGGGACTAGGGTTACAGATACGCAGTATTTT
TRBJ1-5	TRBV27	13	.	.	CASSLAPNQPQHF	TGTGCCAGCAGTTTAGCCCCCAATCAGCCCCAGCATTTT
TRBJ2-7	TRBV13	15	TRBD2	.	CASSLLETGGYEQYF	TGTGCCAGCAGCTTGTTGGAGACGGGAGGCTACGAGCAGTACTTC
TRBJ2-1	TRBV9	17	TRBD2	.	CASSVDPTSGFYNEQFF	TGTGCCAGCAGCGTTGACCCTACTAGCGGATTCTACAATGAGCAGTTCTTC
TRBJ2-1	TRBV9	14	.	once	CASSAQSSYNEQFF	TGTGCCAGCAGCGCACAGTCGTCCTACAATGAGCAGTTCTTC
TRBJ2-5	TRBV5-8	12	.	.	CASNPRRETQYF	TGTGCCAGCAACCCTCGACGGGAGACCCAGTACTTC
TRBJ1-1	TRBV5-5	12	.	few	CASSTQGAEAFF	TGTGCCAGCAGCACCCAGGGAGCTGAAGCTTTCTTT
TRBJ1-3	TRBV4-1	12	.	.	CASSQDGNTIYF	TGCGCCAGCAGCCAAGACGGAAACACCATATATTTT